Sequencing of this T cell receptor beta chain was carried out in a study of beta chain features in type 1 diabetes listed by TCRdb under 2018. As for the study more broadly: Patients and healthy donors did not differ in mean age, gender distribution, total cell number or subset yield. A total of roughly 110 million sorted cells were examined across all samples, and the number of cells per subset was strongly correlated with RNA yield. In the study, recently diagnosed type 1 diabetes patients and matched healthy donors were compared on the TCRB repertoires of their sorted circulating CD4+ T cell subsets. Regulatory and stem cell-like memory subsets were obtained from only 8 patients and about eight healthy donors, while naive and central memory subsets were obtained from all 30 or so donors.

From each donor, a single peripheral blood sample of about 110 mL on average was drawn into heparinised tubes. A BD FACSAria II and a panel including CD45RO, CCR7, CD25, CD127, CD95 and CD27 were used to sort naive, central memory, regulatory and stem cell-like memory CD4+ T cells. All sorted populations exceeded 95% purity. PBMCs were separated immediately by Lymphoprep density gradient centrifugation and were stained directly, without being cultured. To minimize batch effects, samples were stained and sorted in pairs, one healthy donor with one patient per experiment. Broader findings and caveats from the paper: Naive, central memory and regulatory TCRB repertoires appeared to be more alike among patients than among healthy donors. Patients with type 1 diabetes made fewer insertions and deleted more nucleotides at VDJ recombination sites, implying thymic rearrangement abnormalities. PCR might favor shorter templates, but patient and control samples were amplified and corrected together, so any skew would affect both groups equally. HLA sub-analyses involved small numbers of individuals, so any influence of HLA type on TCRB rearrangement remained unresolved. Type 1 diabetes patients showed a moderate but significant shortening of TCRB CDR3 length in all four CD4+ subsets. Because cDNA was sequenced instead of genomic DNA, highly expressing activated cells could be over-represented, though the groups showed no difference in activation or CD3 levels.

Reading from cysteine to phenylalanine, the CDR3 counts 17 amino acids. The retained sequence is limited to the CDR3, 51 bases, with the frame set at the first base. The germline V gene supplies CDR1 SGHRS and CDR2 YFSETQ. V drops 0 bases and J drops 7 bases, leaving 19 bases in between. The High Capacity cDNA Reverse Transcription Kit was used to reverse transcribe all of the isolated RNA, meaning that expressed TCRB transcripts were what got sequenced. Deep immunoSEQ sequencing was applied to naive, central memory and regulatory T cell samples, giving an average of roughly 3.3 million total reads per sample. Sorted cells were lysed in RLT buffer and RNA was extracted with DNase-treated RNeasy Micro or Mini kits, depending on cell number. To prevent cross-contamination, every cell subset was processed on its own, while patient and healthy donor samples were processed together. The immunoSEQ multiplex PCR was used to amplify TCRB sequences from cDNA, generating 87-bp fragments that spanned the CDR3 region. Sequencing of the amplicons was done on the Illumina HiSeq platform. The study's processing was this. PCR bias was computationally corrected using synthetic template baselines, reads within Hamming distance 2 were collapsed, and singletons that could not be merged were discarded. Reads were aligned against IMGT to assign V, D and J genes, CDR3 length and insertions or deletions at six rearrangement sites. Clonotype counts were normalized to sorted cell number within each subset before computing true diversity and Gini coefficients with the tcR R package. The overlap coefficient, calculated on TCRB nucleotide sequences, was used to measure repertoire sharing. Out-of-frame TCRB sequences from naive cells were analyzed to stand in for the pre-selection repertoire. Here the immuneACCESS table is served through TCRdb, limited to in-frame sequences with V and J called. Missing clones are a known gap in these copies; in checked studies unresolved V genes cover under half, and the rest lacks a known reason. Clone size and V and J calls were adopted from that table, with D and trimming inferred from the DNA. In all, the sample holds about 350,000 clones, and about 19% of those were seen once. Clones ranked in the top ten supply 0.044% of the sample.

This clone was seen only a few times. Its antigen is still unknown. No much larger clone is present one base from it, and per-base qualities are unavailable. Recombination connected TRBV5-1 to TRBJ2-2, and perhaps TRBD1 as D gene, on 6 matching bases. Sequenced: naive CD4+ T cells from blood. According to the study, the label for this sample's cell subset or site signals: true naive CD4+ T cells. The sequence came from a woman younger than 30 in good health. CDR3 region: CASSLAPTGRGIGELFF. The sequenced DNA: TGCGCCAGCAGCTTGGCCCCGACAGGTCGAGGTATCGGGGAGCTGTTTTTT.